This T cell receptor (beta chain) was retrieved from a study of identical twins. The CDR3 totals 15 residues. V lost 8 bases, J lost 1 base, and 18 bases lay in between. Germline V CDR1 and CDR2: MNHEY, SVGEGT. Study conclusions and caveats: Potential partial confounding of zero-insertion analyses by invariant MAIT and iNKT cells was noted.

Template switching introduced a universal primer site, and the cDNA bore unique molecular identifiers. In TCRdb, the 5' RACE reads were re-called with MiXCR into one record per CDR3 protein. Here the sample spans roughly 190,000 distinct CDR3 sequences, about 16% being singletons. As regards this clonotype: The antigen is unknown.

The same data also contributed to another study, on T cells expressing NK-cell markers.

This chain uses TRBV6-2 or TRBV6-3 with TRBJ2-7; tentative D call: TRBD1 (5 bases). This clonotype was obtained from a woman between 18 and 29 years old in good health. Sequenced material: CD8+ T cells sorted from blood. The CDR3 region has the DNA TGTGCCAGCCAAAGGGGCGGTAGGCCTTCCTACGAGCAGTACTTC. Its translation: CASQRGGRPSYEQYF.